The rows below give T cell receptor beta chains drawn from one sample of a study of control samples from healthy donors and cancer patients. TCRdb's table, derived via immunoSEQ multiplex PCR, lists solely in-frame clones and lacks some. This table holds about 160,000 clones, 96% found once. Sample: blood. These receptors all stem from a woman aged 30 to 39 in good health. The CDR3 runs from the conserved cysteine through the conserved F or W. Each record gives: clone size, D gene, V gene, J gene, CDR3 DNA, CDR3 protein. A D gene is named only where the DNA matches it firmly. Not all rows give a size; the values are once, few, many and, for expanded clones, a class.

abundance: -; d_gene: -; v_gene: TRBV11-2; j_gene: TRBJ2-2; CDR3nt: TGTGCCAGCAGCTTATGGAACACCGGGGAGCTGTTTTTT; CDR3aa: CASSLWNTGELFF
abundance: -; d_gene: TRBD2; v_gene: TRBV6-5; j_gene: TRBJ2-3; CDR3nt: TGTGCCAGCAGGAGGGGAGGGGAGACAGATACGCAGTATTTT; CDR3aa: CASRRGGETDTQYF
abundance: -; d_gene: -; v_gene: TRBV10-3; j_gene: TRBJ2-1; CDR3nt: TGTGCCATCAGTGAGCCAGGAGTGAATGAGCAGTTCTTC; CDR3aa: CAISEPGVNEQFF
abundance: -; d_gene: -; v_gene: TRBV9; j_gene: TRBJ1-4; CDR3nt: TGTGCCAGCAGCGAGTTCGGCGCTGAGGAAAAACTGTTTTTT; CDR3aa: CASSEFGAEEKLFF
abundance: -; d_gene: -; v_gene: TRBV5-1; j_gene: TRBJ1-4; CDR3nt: TGCGCCAGCAGCTTGGCCGAGGGCGCGGACGAAAAACTGTTTTTT; CDR3aa: CASSLAEGADEKLFF
abundance: -; d_gene: -; v_gene: TRBV10-3; j_gene: TRBJ1-5; CDR3nt: TGTGCCATCAGTGAGTCGCGGGTAAAGGGCAATCAGCCCCAGCATTTT; CDR3aa: CAISESRVKGNQPQHF
abundance: -; d_gene: -; v_gene: TRBV28; j_gene: TRBJ2-3; CDR3nt: TGTGCCAGCCGTTGGGACGGGACTAGCACAGATACGCAGTATTTT; CDR3aa: CASRWDGTSTDTQYF
abundance: once; d_gene: -; v_gene: TRBV4-1; j_gene: TRBJ2-5; CDR3nt: TGCGCCAGCAGCCAAGGAGGGGGGGGCCAAGAGACCCAGTACTTC; CDR3aa: CASSQGGGGQETQYF
abundance: -; d_gene: TRBD1; v_gene: TRBV5-4; j_gene: TRBJ2-5; CDR3nt: TGTGCCAGCAGCTTACAGACAGGGGGCCAAGAGACCCAGTACTTC; CDR3aa: CASSLQTGGQETQYF
abundance: -; d_gene: TRBD2; v_gene: TRBV14; j_gene: TRBJ2-3; CDR3nt: TGTGCCAGCAGCCAAACGGGACTAGCGTTGACAGATACGCAGTATTTT; CDR3aa: CASSQTGLALTDTQYF
abundance: -; d_gene: -; v_gene: TRBV28; j_gene: TRBJ2-1; CDR3nt: TGTGCCAGCAGTTTATTCAGGGGCAATGAGCAGTTCTTC; CDR3aa: CASSLFRGNEQFF
abundance: few; d_gene: -; v_gene: TRBV28; j_gene: TRBJ1-5; CDR3nt: TGTGCCAGCAGCCCCGGGGCTAACAATCAGCCCCAGCATTTT; CDR3aa: CASSPGANNQPQHF
abundance: -; d_gene: -; v_gene: TRBV7-3; j_gene: TRBJ2-3; CDR3nt: TGTGCCAGCAGCGCAGAGATCCAGCGCACAGATACGCAGTATTTT; CDR3aa: CASSAEIQRTDTQYF